The rows below give T cell receptor beta chains drawn from one sample of a study of shared clonotypes between healthy human individuals. The assay was immunoSEQ multiplex PCR, and TCRdb's table has in-frame clones only and misses some. Seen here are 1,500,000 or so clones, roughly 96% observed once, and the top ten hold over 1%. The sample comprised naive CD4+ T cells sorted from blood. The receptors derive from a man aged 30 to 39 in good health. The CDR3 runs from the conserved cysteine through the conserved F or W. Fields, in order: clone size, D gene, V gene, J gene, CDR3 protein, CDR3 DNA. The D gene is left open where the match is weak. The size of a clone is reported for some rows only, either as once, few or many, or as a class for expanded clones.

clone_size: -
d_call: -
v_call: TRBV19
j_call: TRBJ2-3
cdr3_aa: CASSLGGADTQYF
cdr3_nt: TGTGCCAGTAGCCTGGGGGGTGCAGATACGCAGTATTTT

clone_size: -
d_call: -
v_call: TRBV29-1
j_call: TRBJ2-7
cdr3_aa: CSVVVSVTLDEQYF
cdr3_nt: TGCAGCGTTGTAGTAAGCGTCACTCTGGACGAGCAGTACTTC

clone_size: -
d_call: TRBD2
v_call: TRBV14
j_call: TRBJ2-1
cdr3_aa: CASSQGLAGGLTYNEQFF
cdr3_nt: TGTGCCAGCAGCCAAGGGCTAGCGGGAGGGCTTACCTACAATGAGCAGTTCTTC

clone_size: -
d_call: TRBD2
v_call: TRBV6-5
j_call: TRBJ2-7
cdr3_aa: CASSPLAGEAEQYF
cdr3_nt: TGTGCCAGCAGTCCCCTAGCGGGAGAGGCCGAGCAGTACTTC

clone_size: -
d_call: -
v_call: TRBV4-3
j_call: TRBJ2-1
cdr3_aa: CASSQTGLVGGEQFF
cdr3_nt: TGCGCCAGCAGCCAAACAGGACTAGTAGGGGGTGAGCAGTTCTTC

clone_size: -
d_call: -
v_call: TRBV5-6
j_call: TRBJ2-3
cdr3_aa: CASSPIRTDTQYF
cdr3_nt: TGTGCCAGCAGCCCGATTCGGACAGATACGCAGTATTTT

clone_size: -
d_call: -
v_call: TRBV28
j_call: TRBJ1-2
cdr3_aa: CASSPAGAFYGYTF
cdr3_nt: TGTGCCAGCAGCCCAGCAGGGGCCTTTTATGGCTACACCTTC

clone_size: -
d_call: -
v_call: TRBV10-3
j_call: TRBJ2-7
cdr3_aa: CAISESSRSYEQYF
cdr3_nt: TGTGCCATCAGTGAGAGTAGCCGGTCCTACGAGCAGTACTTC

clone_size: -
d_call: TRBD2
v_call: TRBV4-1
j_call: TRBJ2-3
cdr3_aa: CASSLREDVDTQYF
cdr3_nt: TGCGCCAGCAGCCTCCGGGAGGACGTGGATACGCAGTATTTT

clone_size: -
d_call: TRBD1
v_call: TRBV5-1
j_call: TRBJ2-5
cdr3_aa: CASSLAGTGTETQYF
cdr3_nt: TGCGCCAGCAGCTTGGCCGGGACAGGAACGGAGACCCAGTACTTC

clone_size: -
d_call: TRBD2
v_call: TRBV5-4
j_call: TRBJ2-2
cdr3_aa: CASSFEGRRTSGSSGELFF
cdr3_nt: TGTGCCAGCAGCTTCGAAGGGAGGCGGACTAGCGGGAGTTCCGGGGAGCTGTTTTTT

clone_size: -
d_call: -
v_call: TRBV9
j_call: TRBJ1-2
cdr3_aa: CASSVKSGLDGYTF
cdr3_nt: TGTGCCAGCAGCGTCAAGTCTGGGTTGGATGGCTACACCTTC

clone_size: -
d_call: -
v_call: TRBV7-9
j_call: TRBJ2-7
cdr3_aa: CASSSQPSLRESYEQYF
cdr3_nt: TGTGCCAGCAGCTCCCAACCCTCCCTGCGGGAATCCTACGAGCAGTACTTC

clone_size: -
d_call: -
v_call: TRBV7-2
j_call: TRBJ2-3
cdr3_aa: CASSPSDSVGTDTQYF
cdr3_nt: TGTGCCAGCAGCCCCTCGGACTCGGTTGGTACAGATACGCAGTATTTT

clone_size: -
d_call: TRBD1
v_call: TRBV2
j_call: TRBJ1-2
cdr3_aa: CASSIRQGAVYGYTF
cdr3_nt: TGTGCCAGCAGTATCCGACAGGGGGCCGTCTATGGCTACACCTTC

clone_size: -
d_call: TRBD2
v_call: TRBV4-3
j_call: TRBJ2-7
cdr3_aa: CASSQAPPGGTKVRF
cdr3_nt: TGCGCCAGCAGCCAAGCACCACCGGGGGGAACCAAGGTTCGCTTC

clone_size: once
d_call: TRBD1
v_call: TRBV5-6
j_call: TRBJ2-2
cdr3_aa: CASGTGVPGELFF
cdr3_nt: TGTGCCAGCGGGACAGGGGTCCCCGGGGAGCTGTTTTTT

clone_size: -
d_call: -
v_call: TRBV27
j_call: TRBJ1-1
cdr3_aa: CASSFLSGRKNTEAFF
cdr3_nt: TGTGCCAGCAGTTTTTTATCAGGGCGGAAAAACACTGAAGCTTTCTTT

clone_size: -
d_call: -
v_call: TRBV11-2
j_call: TRBJ2-7
cdr3_aa: CASSFSTPEQYF
cdr3_nt: TGTGCCAGCAGCTTTTCCACCCCCGAGCAGTACTTC

clone_size: -
d_call: -
v_call: TRBV28
j_call: TRBJ2-1
cdr3_aa: CASSWDEYNEQFF
cdr3_nt: TGTGCCAGCAGTTGGGATGAATACAATGAGCAGTTCTTC

clone_size: -
d_call: TRBD1
v_call: TRBV7-6
j_call: TRBJ2-1
cdr3_aa: CASSDRGYNEQFF
cdr3_nt: TGTGCCAGCTCGGACAGGGGCTACAATGAGCAGTTCTTC

clone_size: -
d_call: TRBD1
v_call: TRBV10-3
j_call: TRBJ1-4
cdr3_aa: CAISEPGQGAEKLFF
cdr3_nt: TGTGCCATCAGTGAGCCGGGACAGGGGGCAGAAAAACTGTTTTTT

clone_size: -
d_call: TRBD1
v_call: TRBV14
j_call: TRBJ1-2
cdr3_aa: CASSQGGTGNNYGYTF
cdr3_nt: TGTGCCAGCAGCCAAGGGGGGACAGGAAACAACTATGGCTACACCTTC

clone_size: -
d_call: -
v_call: TRBV19
j_call: TRBJ2-5
cdr3_aa: CAPTVPIQETQYF
cdr3_nt: TGTGCCCCCACTGTACCCATCCAAGAGACCCAGTACTTC

clone_size: -
d_call: TRBD1
v_call: TRBV6-5
j_call: TRBJ2-7
cdr3_aa: CASTRQGAGYEQYF
cdr3_nt: TGTGCCAGCACCAGACAGGGGGCAGGCTACGAGCAGTACTTC

clone_size: -
d_call: TRBD1
v_call: TRBV19
j_call: TRBJ2-1
cdr3_aa: CASSIRDRDYNEQFF
cdr3_nt: TGTGCCAGTAGTATCCGGGACAGAGACTACAATGAGCAGTTCTTC

clone_size: -
d_call: TRBD1
v_call: TRBV5-1
j_call: TRBJ2-4
cdr3_aa: CASSAGQGSDIQYF
cdr3_nt: TGCGCCAGCAGCGCGGGACAGGGTTCGGACATTCAGTACTTC

clone_size: -
d_call: -
v_call: TRBV28
j_call: TRBJ2-3
cdr3_aa: CASSLFWKITDTQYF
cdr3_nt: TGTGCCAGCAGTTTATTTTGGAAAATTACAGATACGCAGTATTTT

clone_size: -
d_call: -
v_call: TRBV25-1
j_call: TRBJ2-7
cdr3_aa: CASSVAFKISGPYEQYF
cdr3_nt: TGTGCCAGCAGTGTGGCGTTCAAAATTTCAGGGCCCTACGAGCAGTACTTC

clone_size: -
d_call: -
v_call: TRBV19
j_call: TRBJ2-7
cdr3_aa: CASSIKDYEQYF
cdr3_nt: TGTGCCAGTAGTATTAAGGACTACGAGCAGTACTTC

clone_size: -
d_call: -
v_call: TRBV5-1
j_call: TRBJ2-7
cdr3_aa: CASSPHPGRGEQYF
cdr3_nt: TGCGCCAGCAGCCCCCATCCCGGCCGCGGCGAGCAGTACTTC

clone_size: -
d_call: -
v_call: TRBV2
j_call: TRBJ2-5
cdr3_aa: CASTIRETQYF
cdr3_nt: TGTGCCAGCACCATCAGAGAGACCCAGTACTTC

clone_size: -
d_call: -
v_call: TRBV5-5
j_call: TRBJ1-1
cdr3_aa: CASSLVGGSDTEAFF
cdr3_nt: TGTGCCAGCAGCTTGGTTGGGGGGTCGGACACTGAAGCTTTCTTT

clone_size: -
d_call: -
v_call: TRBV19
j_call: TRBJ1-1
cdr3_aa: CASSIRGGWDTEAFF
cdr3_nt: TGTGCCAGTAGTATCAGGGGCGGTTGGGACACTGAAGCTTTCTTT

clone_size: -
d_call: -
v_call: TRBV21-1
j_call: TRBJ2-7
cdr3_aa: CASSMGTSGRYYEQYF
cdr3_nt: TGTGCCAGCAGCATGGGGACTAGCGGGAGATACTACGAGCAGTACTTC

clone_size: -
d_call: -
v_call: TRBV9
j_call: TRBJ2-2
cdr3_aa: CASSVQGPTGELFF
cdr3_nt: TGTGCCAGCAGCGTTCAGGGACCCACCGGGGAGCTGTTTTTT

clone_size: -
d_call: -
v_call: TRBV7-3
j_call: TRBJ2-1
cdr3_aa: CASSFQQTSYNEQFF
cdr3_nt: TGTGCCAGCAGCTTCCAGCAGACCTCCTACAATGAGCAGTTCTTC

clone_size: -
d_call: -
v_call: TRBV5-1
j_call: TRBJ2-3
cdr3_aa: CASSHYWGDTQYF
cdr3_nt: TGCGCCAGCAGCCACTATTGGGGAGATACGCAGTATTTT

clone_size: -
d_call: -
v_call: TRBV9
j_call: TRBJ2-7
cdr3_aa: CASSPPGIGDTGFYEQYF
cdr3_nt: TGTGCCAGCAGCCCCCCGGGTATAGGGGACACGGGCTTTTACGAGCAGTACTTC

clone_size: -
d_call: -
v_call: TRBV11-2
j_call: TRBJ2-5
cdr3_aa: CASSLQGGETQYF
cdr3_nt: TGTGCCAGCAGCCTACAGGGAGGTGAGACCCAGTACTTC

clone_size: -
d_call: TRBD2
v_call: TRBV27
j_call: TRBJ2-2
cdr3_aa: CASSYMPGLAGGVSGELFF
cdr3_nt: TGTGCCAGCAGTTATATGCCCGGACTAGCGGGAGGTGTATCTGGGGAGCTGTTTTTT

clone_size: once
d_call: -
v_call: TRBV10-2
j_call: TRBJ2-7
cdr3_aa: CASILDSIANEQYF
cdr3_nt: -

clone_size: once
d_call: TRBD1
v_call: TRBV5-6
j_call: TRBJ1-3
cdr3_aa: CASSEYRGPGNTIYF
cdr3_nt: TGTGCCAGCAGCGAATACAGGGGGCCTGGAAACACCATATATTTT

clone_size: -
d_call: -
v_call: TRBV10-3
j_call: TRBJ2-5
cdr3_aa: CAISGGAQETQYF
cdr3_nt: TGTGCCATCAGCGGCGGGGCCCAAGAGACCCAGTACTTC

clone_size: -
d_call: TRBD2
v_call: TRBV5-1
j_call: TRBJ2-7
cdr3_aa: CASSPGLAGSEQYF
cdr3_nt: TGCGCCAGCAGCCCGGGACTAGCGGGAAGCGAGCAGTACTTC

clone_size: -
d_call: -
v_call: TRBV9
j_call: TRBJ2-2
cdr3_aa: CASSVGTWNTGELFF
cdr3_nt: TGTGCCAGCAGCGTAGGGACCTGGAACACCGGGGAGCTGTTTTTT

clone_size: -
d_call: TRBD1
v_call: TRBV7-9
j_call: TRBJ1-5
cdr3_aa: CASSSGQGGGNQPQHF
cdr3_nt: TGTGCCAGCAGCTCGGGACAGGGAGGAGGCAATCAGCCCCAGCATTTT

clone_size: once
d_call: TRBD1
v_call: TRBV4-3
j_call: TRBJ2-7
cdr3_aa: CASSQETPGQVSYEQYF
cdr3_nt: TGCGCCAGCAGCCAAGAGACCCCGGGACAGGTCTCCTACGAGCAGTACTTC

clone_size: -
d_call: -
v_call: TRBV18
j_call: TRBJ1-2
cdr3_aa: CASSPNREEESGYTF
cdr3_nt: TGTGCCAGCTCACCAAACAGGGAGGAGGAGAGTGGCTACACCTTC

clone_size: -
d_call: -
v_call: TRBV14
j_call: TRBJ1-2
cdr3_aa: CASSQEGRPGLNYGYTF
cdr3_nt: TGTGCCAGCAGCCAAGAGGGTCGGCCGGGTCTTAACTATGGCTACACCTTC

clone_size: -
d_call: TRBD1
v_call: TRBV28
j_call: TRBJ1-3
cdr3_aa: CASSLGPQGAGNTIYF
cdr3_nt: TGTGCCAGCAGTTTAGGTCCCCAGGGGGCTGGAAACACCATATATTTT

clone_size: -
d_call: -
v_call: TRBV6-5
j_call: TRBJ2-1
cdr3_aa: CASSYSRLRSYNEQFF
cdr3_nt: TGTGCCAGCAGTTACTCAAGGCTACGCTCCTACAATGAGCAGTTCTTC

clone_size: -
d_call: TRBD2
v_call: TRBV5-4
j_call: TRBJ2-3
cdr3_aa: CASSSTSGRSDTQYF
cdr3_nt: TGTGCCAGCAGCTCGACTAGCGGGAGGTCAGATACGCAGTATTTT

clone_size: -
d_call: -
v_call: TRBV30
j_call: TRBJ1-1
cdr3_aa: CAWSSPWTRLEAFF
cdr3_nt: TGTGCCTGGAGTTCCCCTTGGACCCGGCTAGAAGCTTTCTTT

clone_size: -
d_call: -
v_call: TRBV7-2
j_call: TRBJ2-3
cdr3_aa: CASSLQRSTDTQYF
cdr3_nt: TGTGCCAGCAGCTTACAAAGGAGCACAGATACGCAGTATTTT